One T cell receptor (beta chain) is described in this entry. This sample is part of a study of tumor-infiltrating lymphocytes in localized non-small cell lung cancer. Overall study context: Some samples were collected after neoadjuvant chemotherapy; smokers, never-smokers and several histologies were included.

There are 14 residues in the CDR3. The V and J ends lost 4 bases and 6 bases respectively, with 15 bases between them. Germline lookup yields CDR1 SEHNR and CDR2 FQNEAQ (reference sequence). Clones were sequenced by immunoSEQ multiplex PCR, and TCRdb holds only the in-frame ones, with some missing. This repertoire shows about 9,700 clones, around 80% found once; its top ten account for just over 9.5%. The chain combines TRBV7-9 with TRBJ1-2; D not resolved. Sequencing was done on a sample of lung tumor tissue. The sequence derives from a human donor with non-small cell lung cancer. The CDR3, as DNA: TGTGCCAGCAGCTCGGACGCCCTGCTAAATGGCTACACCTTC. Amino acids: CASSSDALLNGYTF.